Below, 3 T cell receptor beta chains from the same sample are listed, as sequenced in a study of cytomegalovirus exposure and HLA in healthy donors. 60 Vbeta and 13 Jbeta primers were used in PCR. Assay: immunoSEQ multiplex PCR; the TCRdb copy retains only in-frame clones and omits some. The profile covers approximately 120,000 clones, with 81% appearing a single time and under 2.5% taken by the ten largest. Sequencing used PBMCs. These receptors were collected from a woman in her twenties or thirties in good health and CMV-seronegative.

J is TRBJ2-5 and V is TRBV2; weak D call: TRBD1 (5 bases). The J call may be in error: the DNA end matches TRBJ2-7 better. CDR1 SNHLY and CDR2 FYNNEI come from the germline V gene. This CDR3 region has 13 residues. The DNA for the CDR3 is TGTGCCAGCAGTGGACAGACCTCCTACGAGCAGTACTTC. Translating it yields CASSGQTSYEQYF.

The chain employs TRBV30 and TRBJ2-1, with a possible D match to TRBD2 (5 bases). Germline CDR1 and CDR2: GTSNPN and SVGIG (reference sequence). V was shortened by 5 bases and J by 2 bases, with 10 bases between the two germline ends. This CDR3 comprises 13 residues. The CDR3 DNA follows: TGTGCCTGGGGACTCGCACCCTACAATGAGCAGTTCTTC. Translation gives CAWGLAPYNEQFF. The full variable domain, with the rest looked up from reference TRBV30 and TRBJ2-1, is SQTIHQWPATLVQPVGSPLSLECTVEGTSNPNLYWYRQAAGRGLQLLFYSVGIGQISSEVPQNLSASRPQDRQFILSSKKLLLSDSGFYLCAWGLAPYNEQFFGPGTRLTVL.

This chain joins TRBV7-8 and TRBJ2-2; 7 bases align to TRBD2. The CDR3 sequence is 16 residues long. Germline CDR1 and CDR2: SGHVS and FQNEAQ. The V and J ends lost 0 bases and 6 bases, in that order; junction bases with no gene match: 7. Here the CDR3 DNA reads TGTGCCAGCAGCTTAGCGGGGAGGACTAGGGCCGGGGAGCTGTTTTTT. Translation gives CASSLAGRTRAGELFF.